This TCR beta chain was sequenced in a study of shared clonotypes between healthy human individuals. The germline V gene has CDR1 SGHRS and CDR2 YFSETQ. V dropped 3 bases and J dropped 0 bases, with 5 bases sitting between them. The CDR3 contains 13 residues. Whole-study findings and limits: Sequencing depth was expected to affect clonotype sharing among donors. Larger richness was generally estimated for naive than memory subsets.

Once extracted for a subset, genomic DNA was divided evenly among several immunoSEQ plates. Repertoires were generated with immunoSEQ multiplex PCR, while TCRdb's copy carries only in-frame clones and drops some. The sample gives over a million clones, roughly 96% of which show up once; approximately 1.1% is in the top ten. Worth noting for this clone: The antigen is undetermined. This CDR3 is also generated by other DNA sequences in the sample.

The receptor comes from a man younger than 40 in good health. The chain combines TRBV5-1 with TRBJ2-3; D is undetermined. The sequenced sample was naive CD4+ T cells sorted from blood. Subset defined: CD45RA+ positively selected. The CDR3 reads CASSSGSTDTQYF. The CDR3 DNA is TGCGCCAGCAGCTCTGGTAGCACAGATACGCAGTATTTT.